The 22 T cell receptor beta chains below all came from one sample that was sequenced in a study of metastatic and nonmetastatic thyroid tumors. Via MiXCR, TCRdb re-called the PCR reads. The sample consists of tens of thousands of clones, less than 40% of them appearing once. Thyroid surgery was performed in patients who had received no treatment beforehand. The sequencing input was blood. All receptors come from a male donor with papillary thyroid cancer or a benign thyroid nodule (not recorded which). Some clones in this sample may be carry-over from other donors' samples.

Sample share makes this clone medium-sized. The V call is TRBV5-8, the J call TRBJ2-7; D may correspond to TRBD1 or TRBD2 (6 bases each). The CDR3 consists of 15 residues. Germline V gene lookup returns CDR1 SGHTS and CDR2 YDEGEE. The ends were cut back, 1 base at V and 3 bases at J, with 14 bases in the middle. The CDR3 is CASSLQQGLGYEQYF. The DNA for the CDR3 is TGTGCCAGCAGCTTGCAACAGGGACTCGGCTACGAGCAGTACTTC.

In this sample, this clone turned up a few times. The chain uses TRBV27 and TRBJ2-7; 10 bases line up with TRBD2. Trimming took 6 bases from V and 7 from J; bases not matched to a gene: 3. CDR1 and CDR2 from the germline V gene are MNHEY and SMNVEV (reference sequence). The CDR3 extends over 12 amino acids. For the CDR3, the DNA is TGTGCCAGCAGCCGTAGCGGGGGGGAGCAGTACTTC. Protein product: CASSRSGGEQYF.

The chain carries TRBV11-2 and TRBJ1-2; possibly TRBD1 for D (5 bases). Germline CDR1 reads SGHAT; CDR2 reads FQNNGV. The CDR3 has 13 residues. Trimming cost V 1 base and J 8 bases, with 11 bases left between them. The CDR3: CASSLVAKGGYTF. CDR3 nucleotide sequence: TGTGCCAGCAGCTTAGTGGCAAAGGGGGGCTACACCTTC. Full variable domain (missing parts from reference TRBV11-2 and TRBJ1-2): EAGVAQSPRYKIIEKRQSVAFWCNPISGHATLYWYQQILGQGPKLLIQFQNNGVVDDSQLPKDRFSAERLKGVDSTLKIQPAKLEDSAVYLCASSLVAKGGYTFGSGTRLTVV.

By sample share, this clone is medium-sized. CDR3 nucleotide sequence: TGTGCCAGCAGCCATTCGACAGGAGTTAACACTGAAGCTTTCTTT. Its protein is CASSHSTGVNTEAFF. J is TRBJ1-1 and V is TRBV4-2; a possible D gene is TRBD1 (6 bases). The germline gives CDR1 LGHNA, CDR2 YNFKEQ. This CDR3 comprises 15 residues. Trimming took 3 bases from V and 2 from J, leaving 13 bases between them.

In this sample, this clone is medium-sized. This sequence joins TRBV6-1 and TRBJ1-5; TRBD1 is a possible D gene (5 bases). CDR1 and CDR2 (germline): MNHNS, SASEGT. Between the trimmed V and J ends, which lost 5 bases and 4 bases, there was a span of 12 bases. The CDR3 sequence is 14 residues long. CDR3 sequence reads: CASSRKDINQPQHF. The DNA of the CDR3 is TGTGCCAGCAGTCGCAAGGACATTAATCAGCCCCAGCATTTT.

The chain recombines TRBV6-1 with TRBJ1-5; the D is unclear. There are 12 residues in the CDR3. With 6 bases removed from V and 5 bases from J, the gap between germline ends came to 8 bases. From germline, CDR1 is MNHNS and CDR2 SASEGT. CDR3 sequence: CASRRPHQPQHF. In DNA form, the CDR3 reads TGTGCCAGCAGAAGACCCCATCAGCCCCAGCATTTT.

The chain links TRBV30 to TRBJ2-7, with 13 bases identical to TRBD2. In germline, CDR1 is GTSNPN, CDR2 SVGIG (reference sequence). The CDR3 runs to 14 residues. The trim removed 5 bases at V and 5 bases at J, leaving 6 bases unmatched. The CDR3 reads CAWDGTSGMNEQYF. The CDR3 nucleotides read TGTGCCTGGGATGGGACTAGCGGGATGAACGAGCAGTACTTC.

This rearrangement joins TRBV5-1 to TRBJ2-1; either TRBD1 or TRBD2 may fit D (5 bases each). Germline CDR1 is SGHRS and CDR2 is YFSETQ. This CDR3 is built from 13 residues. V gave up 3 bases and J gave up 7 bases, with 11 bases separating them. The DNA for the CDR3 is TGCGCCAGCAGCTGGGACGGCCCAAATGAGCAGTTCTTC. Residues: CASSWDGPNEQFF.

The chain combines TRBV28 with TRBJ2-2; D unresolved. The germline V gene has CDR1 MDHEN and CDR2 SYDVKM. The CDR3 spans 12 residues. V lost 2 bases to trimming and J lost 8 bases, with 6 bases between them. CDR3 protein: CASSLVGGELFF. For the CDR3, the DNA is TGTGCCAGCAGTTTAGTCGGTGGGGAGCTGTTTTTT.

The table lists this clone with many counts. The junction departs from the called germline gene at one end, perhaps through a read error. The chain links TRBV28 to TRBJ1-2; D gene uncertain. Per the germline V gene, CDR1 is MDHEN and CDR2 is SYDVKM. The CDR3 loop spans 12 amino acids. The CDR3 here is CASSSSGEGCTF. The CDR3 DNA sequence: TGTGCCAGCAGTTCCTCCGGGGAGGGCTGCACCTTC.

This clone was recorded a few times. The chain recombines TRBV20-1 with TRBJ1-3; unclear D gene. V was cut by 2 bases and J by 4 bases, with 9 bases left in between. The germline V gene has CDR1 DFQATT and CDR2 SNEGSKA (reference sequence). The length of the CDR3 is 13 residues. The CDR3 here is CSARTGWGNTIYF. The DNA for the CDR3 is TGCAGTGCTAGAACGGGGTGGGGAAACACCATATATTTT.

J is TRBJ1-1 and V is TRBV6-2 or TRBV6-3, with 7 nucleotides matching TRBD1. With V trimmed by 7 bases and J by 4 bases, 15 bases remained unmatched. Germline V gene lookup returns CDR1 MNHEY and CDR2 SVGEGT. This CDR3 region has 16 residues. The CDR3: CASTLRGDTRGTEAFF. The CDR3 region has the DNA TGTGCCAGCACCCTCAGGGGGGACACGAGGGGCACTGAAGCTTTCTTT.

This clone showed up many times. Other DNA sequences from this sample encode an identical CDR3 as well. V gene TRBV7-2 combines with J gene TRBJ2-5; D is undetermined. Germline CDR1 SGHTA, CDR2 FQGNSA. Trimming took off 2 bases at V and 5 bases at J, with 12 bases between the two ends. CDR3 length: 14 amino acids. CDR3 nucleotide sequence: TGTGCCAGCAGCTTACTTGGCTCTCAGGAGACCCAGTACTTC. Its translation is CASSLLGSQETQYF.

The chain is built from TRBV28 and TRBJ2-2; D is perhaps TRBD1 or TRBD2 (6 bases each). V lost 7 bases to trimming and J lost 0 bases, with 15 bases between them. The CDR3 spans 16 residues. Per the germline V gene, CDR1 is MDHEN and CDR2 is SYDVKM. CDR3 sequence (DNA): TGTGCCAGCACCACTTGGAGGGGGGCGAACACCGGGGAGCTGTTTTTT. Translation: CASTTWRGANTGELFF. Full variable domain (missing parts from reference TRBV28 and TRBJ2-2): DVKVTQSSRYLVKRTGEKVFLECVQDMDHENMFWYRQDPGLGLRLIYFSYDVKMKEKGDIPEGYSVSREKKERFSLILESASTNQTSMYLCASTTWRGANTGELFFGEGSRLTVL.

This clone came up once. The chain combines TRBV30 with TRBJ1-6, with 7 nucleotides matching TRBD1. V dropped 3 bases and J dropped 5; count of bases not matched to a gene: 4. The CDR3 has 14 amino acids. CDR1 and CDR2 from the germline V gene are GTSNPN and SVGIG (reference sequence). This chain's CDR3 is CAWSRGTDNSPLHF. The CDR3 region has the DNA TGTGCCTGGAGCCGCGGGACAGATAATTCACCCCTCCACTTT.

The sample holds a few counts of this clone. The chain couples TRBV6-4 to TRBJ2-3, with TRBD2 identical over 9 bases. The V gene end was trimmed by 3 bases and the J gene end by 0 bases; junction bases not matched to a gene: 1. The CDR3 covers 15 residues. Germline CDR1 reads MRHNA; CDR2 reads SNTAGT. The CDR3 nucleotides read TGTGCCAGCAGTGAGCGGGGGGGAAGCACAGATACGCAGTATTTT. Translation: CASSERGGSTDTQYF.

The rearrangement uses TRBV28 and TRBJ2-6; no definite D call. Germline CDR1 MDHEN, CDR2 SYDVKM. Trimming removed 4 bases at V and 4 bases at J, with 8 bases between. The CDR3 is made up of 14 amino acids. The CDR3 loop reads CASSSSRGANVLTF. CDR3 in DNA: TGTGCCAGCAGTTCCTCCCGCGGGGCCAACGTCCTGACTTTC.

The CDR3, as DNA: TGCAGTGCTAGTCCACCACTAGCGCCCGGGGAGCTGTTTTTT. Translated, it gives CSASPPLAPGELFF. The rearrangement joins TRBV20-1 to TRBJ2-2, with 7 bases lining up with TRBD2. With V trimmed by 3 bases and J by 6 bases, 7 bases remained unmatched. This CDR3 is built from 14 residues. CDR1 and CDR2 from the germline V gene are DFQATT and SNEGSKA (reference sequence).

This clone was found many times. This chain joins TRBV5-1 and TRBJ2-3, with 13 bases fitting TRBD2. V was pared by 4 bases and J by 5 bases, with 1 base of the junction left unmatched. This CDR3 is built from 14 residues. Germline CDR1 and CDR2: SGHRS and YFSETQ. This chain's CDR3 is CASSGLAGEDTQYF. The DNA for the CDR3 is TGCGCCAGCAGCGGACTAGCGGGGGAAGATACGCAGTATTTT.

Within the sample, this clone is medium-sized (0.01 to 0.1%). The V and J genes are TRBV6-1 and TRBJ2-5; D remains ambiguous. V was clipped by 8 bases and J by 2 bases, with 15 bases between them. The germline gives CDR1 MNHNS, CDR2 SASEGT. The CDR3 has 14 residues. CDR3 sequence reads: CASYPFVGQETQYF. DNA of the CDR3: TGTGCCAGCTATCCTTTTGTAGGTCAAGAGACCCAGTACTTC.

The chain employs TRBV14 and TRBJ2-6; a weak D match, TRBD1 (5 bases). Trimming removed 5 bases at V and 5 bases at J, with 16 bases between. The CDR3 is 16 residues long. Germline values: CDR1 SGHDN, CDR2 FVKESK. In nucleotides, the CDR3 is TGTGCCAGCAGCTCCGCAGGGTTCTCGAGGGCCAACGTCCTGACTTTC. As protein: CASSSAGFSRANVLTF.

As to this clone: One junction end disagrees with the germline gene, perhaps due to a read error. The rearrangement joins TRBV18 to TRBJ1-3, with D unresolved. Germline V gene lookup returns CDR1 KGHSH and CDR2 LQKENI. CDR3 length equals 14 residues. The CDR3 sequence is CASSPQDSGNTIYF. CDR3 sequence (DNA): TGTGCCAGCTCTCCACAAGACTCTGGAAACACCATATATTTT.